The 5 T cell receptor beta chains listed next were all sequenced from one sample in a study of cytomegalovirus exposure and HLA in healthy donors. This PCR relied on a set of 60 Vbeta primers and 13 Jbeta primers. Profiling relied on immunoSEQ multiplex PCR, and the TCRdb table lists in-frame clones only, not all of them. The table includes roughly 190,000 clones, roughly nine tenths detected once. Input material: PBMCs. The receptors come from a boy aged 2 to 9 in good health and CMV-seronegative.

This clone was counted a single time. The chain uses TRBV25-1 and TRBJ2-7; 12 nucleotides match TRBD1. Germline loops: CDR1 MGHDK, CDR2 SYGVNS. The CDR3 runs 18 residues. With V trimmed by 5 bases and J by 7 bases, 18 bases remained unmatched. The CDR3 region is CASSNPGQGASRLGEQYF. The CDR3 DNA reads TGTGCCAGCAGTAATCCGGGACAGGGGGCCAGCCGGCTTGGAGAGCAGTACTTC.

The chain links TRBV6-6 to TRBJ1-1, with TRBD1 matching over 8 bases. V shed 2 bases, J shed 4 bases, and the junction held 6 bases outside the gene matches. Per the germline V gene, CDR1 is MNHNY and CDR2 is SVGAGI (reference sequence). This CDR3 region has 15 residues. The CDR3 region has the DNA TGTGCCAGCAGTTACACTGACAGGGGAGCCACTGAAGCTTTCTTT. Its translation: CASSYTDRGATEAFF.

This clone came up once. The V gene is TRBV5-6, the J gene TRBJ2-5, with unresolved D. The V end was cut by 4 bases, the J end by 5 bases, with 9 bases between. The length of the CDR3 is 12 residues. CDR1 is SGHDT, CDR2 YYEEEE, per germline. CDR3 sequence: CASSTVLETQYF. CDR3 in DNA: TGTGCCAGCAGCACTGTACTGGAGACCCAGTACTTC.

The CDR3 sequence is CASSQYRRKETQYF. DNA of the CDR3: TGTGCCAGCAGCCAGTACAGGAGAAAAGAGACCCAGTACTTC. This chain connects TRBV5-8 to TRBJ2-5; tentative D call: TRBD1 (5 bases). Germline lookup yields CDR1 SGHTS and CDR2 YDEGEE. V was trimmed by 4 bases and J by 3 bases, leaving 13 bases between them. The CDR3 consists of 14 residues.

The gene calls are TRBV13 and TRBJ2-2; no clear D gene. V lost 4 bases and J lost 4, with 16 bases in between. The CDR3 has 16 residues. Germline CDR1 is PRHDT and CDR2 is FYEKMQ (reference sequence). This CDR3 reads CASSYSSVIGTGELFF. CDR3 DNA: TGTGCCAGCAGCTATAGCTCAGTCATAGGCACCGGGGAGCTGTTTTTT.